This record covers a single TCR beta chain. These data are taken from a study of Graves' ophthalmopathy and Graves' hyperthyroidism. Amplification targeted the TCR beta CDR3 regions, with RNA transcripts as the source material. RT-PCR was first run with HTBI primers, then multiplex PCR in a second round. TCRdb re-derived calls from the multiplex PCR reads in MiXCR, one entry per CDR3 protein. The sample includes over a million distinct CDR3 sequences, about two fifths of them seen just once. The sample was peripheral blood or thyroid tissue (not recorded which). The receptor comes from an adult man with Graves' hyperthyroidism.

The CDR3 DNA is TGTGCCAGTAGTATAAGGCAGGGAAGGTCCTACGTCCTGACTTTC. It codes for CASSIRQGRSYVLTF. The chain joins TRBV19 to TRBJ2-6; a weak D match, TRBD1 (5 bases). CDR3 size: 15 residues. Trimming pared 2 bases from V and 11 bases from J, leaving 16 bases between. The germline V gene has CDR1 LNHDA and CDR2 SQIVND (reference sequence).